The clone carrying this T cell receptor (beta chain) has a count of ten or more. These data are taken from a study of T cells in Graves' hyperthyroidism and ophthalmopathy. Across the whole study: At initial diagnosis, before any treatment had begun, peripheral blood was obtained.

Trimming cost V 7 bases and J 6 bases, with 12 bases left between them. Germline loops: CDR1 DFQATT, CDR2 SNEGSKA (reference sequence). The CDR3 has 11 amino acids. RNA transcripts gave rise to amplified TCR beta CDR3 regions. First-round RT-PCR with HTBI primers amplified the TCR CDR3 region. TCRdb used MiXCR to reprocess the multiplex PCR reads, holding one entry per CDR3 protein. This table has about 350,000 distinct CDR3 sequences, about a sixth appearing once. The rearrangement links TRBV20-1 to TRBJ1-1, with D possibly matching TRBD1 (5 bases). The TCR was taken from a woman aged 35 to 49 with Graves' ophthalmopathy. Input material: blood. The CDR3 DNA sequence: TGCAGTGTCACGCAGGGAGCTGAAGCTTTCTTT. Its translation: CSVTQGAEAFF.